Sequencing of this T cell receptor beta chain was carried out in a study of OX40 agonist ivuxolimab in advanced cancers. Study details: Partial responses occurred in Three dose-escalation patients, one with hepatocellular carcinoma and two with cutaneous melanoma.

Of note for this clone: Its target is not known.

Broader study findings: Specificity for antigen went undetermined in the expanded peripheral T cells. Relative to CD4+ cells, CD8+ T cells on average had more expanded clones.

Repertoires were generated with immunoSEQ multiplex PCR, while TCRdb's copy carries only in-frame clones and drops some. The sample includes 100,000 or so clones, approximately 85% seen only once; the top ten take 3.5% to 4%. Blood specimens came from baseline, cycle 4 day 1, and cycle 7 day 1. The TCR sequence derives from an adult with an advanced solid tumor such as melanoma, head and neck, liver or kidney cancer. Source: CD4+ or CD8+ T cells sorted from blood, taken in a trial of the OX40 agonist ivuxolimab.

The CDR3 DNA follows: TGTGCCAGTATCACGACCGTGGGCGGGGAGCTGTTTTTT. Encoded protein: CASITTVGGELFF. The genes are TRBV19 and TRBJ2-2; D is undetermined. CDR3 length equals 13 residues. V lost 7 bases and J 7 bases, leaving 13 bases between the germline ends. Germline lookup yields CDR1 LNHDA and CDR2 SQIVND (reference sequence).